These 5 T cell receptor beta chains originate from one sample sequenced in a study of T cell changes during pregnancy in multiple sclerosis. TCRdb's copy holds only in-frame clones and misses some; the assay was immunoSEQ multiplex PCR. The sample yields some 49,000 clones, about 95% seen once. Sequences were derived from CD8+ T cells from peripheral blood mononuclear cells, sampled in the first trimester of pregnancy. These receptors were obtained from a female donor with multiple sclerosis, enrolled in a pregnancy study.

The DNA of the CDR3 is TGCGCCAGCAGCTCCGGACAGAACTCTGGAAACACCATATATTTT. This encodes CASSSGQNSGNTIYF. The genes are TRBV5-1 and TRBJ1-3; a weak D match, TRBD1 (6 bases). With 3 bases removed from V and 0 bases from J, the gap between germline ends came to 10 bases. The germline V gene encodes CDR1 SGHRS and CDR2 YFSETQ. The CDR3 loop spans 15 amino acids.

This chain links TRBV27 with TRBJ1-1; 8 bases agree with TRBD1. This CDR3 is 13 amino acids long. The germline CDR1 and CDR2 sequences are MNHEY and SMNVEV (reference sequence). The trim removed 6 bases at V and 3 bases at J, leaving 3 bases unmatched. The CDR3 here is CASRIQGDTEAFF. CDR3 bases: TGTGCCAGCAGGATACAGGGGGACACTGAAGCTTTCTTT.

The rearrangement joins TRBV14 to TRBJ2-3, with 7 nucleotides matching TRBD1. V shed 3 bases, J shed 0 bases, and the junction held 3 bases outside the gene matches. The CDR3 runs to 15 residues. Germline CDR1 reads SGHDN; CDR2 reads FVKESK. For the CDR3, the DNA is TGTGCCAGCAGCCAGGGACAGACTAGCACAGATACGCAGTATTTT. This translates into CASSQGQTSTDTQYF. Using reference TRBV14 and TRBJ2-3 for the parts outside the CDR3, the full variable domain is EAGVTQFPSHSVIEKGQTVTLRCDPISGHDNLYWYRRVMGKEIKFLLHFVKESKQDESGMPNNRFLAERTGGTYSTLKVQPAELEDSGVYFCASSQGQTSTDTQYFGPGTRLTVL.

The rearrangement joins TRBV7-9 to TRBJ1-1; D possibly corresponds to TRBD1 (6 bases). The CDR3 is made up of 14 amino acids. Germline CDR1 and CDR2: SEHNR and FQNEAQ (reference sequence). The V end lost 6 bases, the J end lost 5 bases, and 16 bases lay between the germline ends. CDR3 in amino acids: CASRLTGSETEAFF. The CDR3 DNA is TGTGCCAGCAGACTCACAGGGTCGGAAACTGAAGCTTTCTTT.

V gene TRBV11-2 combines with J gene TRBJ2-7, with D possibly TRBD1 on 6 matching bases. Germline assignment: CDR1 SGHAT and CDR2 FQNNGV. Trimming left V 4 bases short and J 3 bases short, with 19 bases between. This CDR3 region has 16 residues. The CDR3 region is CASSSHRDMRFYEQYF. CDR3 bases: TGTGCCAGCAGCTCACACCGGGACATGCGTTTCTACGAGCAGTACTTC.